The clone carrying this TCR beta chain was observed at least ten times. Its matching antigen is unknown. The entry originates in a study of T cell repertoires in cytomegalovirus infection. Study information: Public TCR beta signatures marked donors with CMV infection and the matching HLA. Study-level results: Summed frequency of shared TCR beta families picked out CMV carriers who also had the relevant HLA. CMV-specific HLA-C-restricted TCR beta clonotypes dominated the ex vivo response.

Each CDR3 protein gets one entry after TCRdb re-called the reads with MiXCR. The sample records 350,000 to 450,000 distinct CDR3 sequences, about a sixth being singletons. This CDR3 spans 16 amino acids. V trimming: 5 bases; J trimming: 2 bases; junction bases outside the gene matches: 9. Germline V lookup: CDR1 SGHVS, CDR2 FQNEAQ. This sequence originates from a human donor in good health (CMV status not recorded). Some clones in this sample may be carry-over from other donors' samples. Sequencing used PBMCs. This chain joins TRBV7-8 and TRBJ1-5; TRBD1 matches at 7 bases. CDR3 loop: CASSGSARGGNQPQHF. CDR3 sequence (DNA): TGTGCCAGCAGCGGATCCGCCAGGGGGGGCAATCAGCCCCAGCATTTT.